The T cell receptor beta chain described here comes from a study of stem cell transplantation in POMP-related autoinflammatory disease. At the level of the study: Pre-transplant patients had naive-skewed CD4+ T cells and few CD8+ T cells. DNA chimerism showed 100% graft donor engraftment of neutrophils and platelets through one year.

Only in-frame clones appear in the TCRdb table, and some are missing; sequencing was by immunoSEQ multiplex PCR. The data hold 6,500 to 10,000 clones, with approximately 88% observed a single time. Study observations and caveats: Unique TRB V-J gene pairings were limited in number in patients with PRAID.

A note on this clone: Its antigen remains unidentified.

With V trimmed by 3 bases and J by 5 bases, 9 bases remained unmatched. CDR1 is SGDLS and CDR2 is YYNGEE in the germline V gene. The CDR3 is made up of 17 amino acids. This chain connects TRBV9 to TRBJ2-1; 12 bases align to TRBD2. The receptor was derived from a human patient with POMP-related autoinflammation and immune dysregulation (PRAID). Part of the T cells may come from the graft donor. This specimen consisted of CD8+ T cells from PBMCs, obtained after stem cell transplantation. The CDR3 coding sequence is TGTGCCAGCAGCGCGACTGGACTAGCGGGACTCGACAATGAGCAGTTCTTC. Amino acid sequence: CASSATGLAGLDNEQFF. Using reference TRBV9 and TRBJ2-1 for the parts outside the CDR3, the full variable domain is DSGVTQTPKHLITATGQRVTLRCSPRSGDLSVYWYQQSLDQGLQFLIQYYNGEERAKGNILERFSAQQFPDLHSELNLSSLELGDSALYFCASSATGLAGLDNEQFFGPGTRLTVL.